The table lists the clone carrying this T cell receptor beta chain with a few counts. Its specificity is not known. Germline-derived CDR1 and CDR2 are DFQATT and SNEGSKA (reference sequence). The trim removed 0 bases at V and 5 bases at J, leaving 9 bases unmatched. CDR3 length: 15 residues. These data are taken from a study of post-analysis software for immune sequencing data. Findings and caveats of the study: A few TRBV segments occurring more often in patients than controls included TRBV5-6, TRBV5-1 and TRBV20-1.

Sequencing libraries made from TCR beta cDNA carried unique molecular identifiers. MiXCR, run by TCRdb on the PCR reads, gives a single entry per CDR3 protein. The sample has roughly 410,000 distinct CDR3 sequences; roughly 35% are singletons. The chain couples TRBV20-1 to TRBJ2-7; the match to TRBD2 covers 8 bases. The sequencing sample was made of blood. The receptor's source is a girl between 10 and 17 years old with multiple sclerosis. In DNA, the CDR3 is TGCAGTGCTAGAGATACGAGCGGGGGTAACGACGAGCAGTACTTC. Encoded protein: CSARDTSGGNDEQYF.